The source of this T cell receptor beta chain is a study of shared clonotypes between healthy human individuals. Whole-study context: Used for every donor were three CD4 naive, three CD4 memory, two CD8 naive and one CD8 memory plate.

The CDR3 has 13 residues. With V trimmed by 6 bases and J by 7 bases, 3 bases remained unmatched. CDR1 is SEHNR and CDR2 is FQNEAQ in the germline V gene (reference sequence). Findings of the study overall: Clonotypes that were shared across four donors made up roughly 5% of naive CD4 clonotypes.

Profiling relied on immunoSEQ multiplex PCR, and the TCRdb table lists in-frame clones only, not all of them. There are about 2 million clones in the sample; roughly 96% occur only once, and 0.1% to 0.15% lies in the top ten. As regards this clone: Its antigen remains unidentified.

This TCR came from a man between 18 and 29 years old in good health. The J gene is TRBJ1-4, the V gene TRBV7-9; 9 nucleotides agree with TRBD1. Sequenced: naive CD4+ T cells sorted from blood. Regarding subset: CD45RA+ positively selected. This CDR3 is CASRGQGAEKLFF. For the CDR3, the DNA is TGTGCCAGCAGGGGACAGGGAGCTGAAAAACTGTTTTTT.